This is a list of T cell receptor beta chains from one sample in a study of technical replicates of blood from a few donors. Assay: immunoSEQ multiplex PCR; the TCRdb copy retains only in-frame clones and omits some. The data hold more than 65,000 clones, with about 97% observed a single time. The specimen was T cells isolated from PBMCs. The receptors originated from a human donor in good health. The CDR3 runs from the conserved cysteine through the conserved F or W. The D gene is left open where the match is weak. The listing skips clone size in some rows; elsewhere it reads once, few, many or a size class.

v_gene: TRBV15; abundance: -; j_gene: TRBJ2-5; d_gene: -; CDR3nt: TGTGCCACCAGCGCGTCGGAGACCCAGTACTTC; CDR3aa: CATSASETQYF
v_gene: TRBV5-1; abundance: -; j_gene: TRBJ2-1; d_gene: -; CDR3nt: TGCGCCAGCAGCTTGGGCCTACAGGGGCAGTTCTTC; CDR3aa: CASSLGLQGQFF
v_gene: TRBV12-5; abundance: once; j_gene: TRBJ1-4; d_gene: -; CDR3nt: TGTGCTAGTGGTTTGGTAGATGGCGGTAGGAATGAAAAACTGTTTTTT; CDR3aa: CASGLVDGGRNEKLFF
v_gene: TRBV6-5; abundance: -; j_gene: TRBJ1-2; d_gene: TRBD1; CDR3nt: TGTGCCAGCAGCCCGACAGGGGACTATGGCTACACCTTC; CDR3aa: CASSPTGDYGYTF
v_gene: TRBV19; abundance: -; j_gene: TRBJ1-5; d_gene: TRBD1; CDR3nt: TGTGCCAGTAGTATAGATCAGGGGGTTTATCAGCCCCAGCATTTT; CDR3aa: CASSIDQGVYQPQHF
v_gene: TRBV6-5; abundance: -; j_gene: TRBJ2-7; d_gene: -; CDR3nt: TGTGCCAGCAGCCTAAACGGCGAGCAGTACTTC; CDR3aa: CASSLNGEQYF
v_gene: TRBV11-3; abundance: -; j_gene: TRBJ1-3; d_gene: -; CDR3nt: TGTGCCAGCAGCCCGTCGACAGGCGCCAGCTCTGGAAACACCATATATTTT; CDR3aa: CASSPSTGASSGNTIYF
v_gene: TRBV19; abundance: -; j_gene: TRBJ2-3; d_gene: -; CDR3nt: TGTGCCAGTGGCTTCACAGATACGCAGTATTTT; CDR3aa: CASGFTDTQYF
v_gene: TRBV28; abundance: -; j_gene: TRBJ2-7; d_gene: TRBD1; CDR3nt: TGTGCCACCGCCGGACAGGAACAGGACGAGCAGTACTTC; CDR3aa: CATAGQEQDEQYF
v_gene: TRBV4-2; abundance: -; j_gene: TRBJ1-1; d_gene: -; CDR3nt: TGTGCCAGCAGCCAAGGACAGCCAAACACTGAAGCTTTCTTT; CDR3aa: CASSQGQPNTEAFF
v_gene: TRBV19; abundance: -; j_gene: TRBJ1-1; d_gene: TRBD1; CDR3nt: TGTGCCAGTAGTATTCCCCGGGACAGGGCGAACACTGAAGCTTTCTTT; CDR3aa: CASSIPRDRANTEAFF
v_gene: TRBV14; abundance: -; j_gene: TRBJ1-1; d_gene: -; CDR3nt: TGTGCCAGCAGCCAAATCGGGAACACTGAAGCTTTCTTT; CDR3aa: CASSQIGNTEAFF
v_gene: TRBV11-2; abundance: -; j_gene: TRBJ1-2; d_gene: -; CDR3nt: TGTGCCAGCACCTTGAACGGTCCCTATGGCTACACCTTC; CDR3aa: CASTLNGPYGYTF
v_gene: TRBV15; abundance: -; j_gene: TRBJ2-7; d_gene: -; CDR3nt: TGTGCCACCAGCAGAGAAAAGGACAGTGCTTACGAGCAGTACTTC; CDR3aa: CATSREKDSAYEQYF
v_gene: TRBV6-5; abundance: -; j_gene: TRBJ2-6; d_gene: -; CDR3nt: TGTGCCAGCAGTCTCCAGTACTCTGGGGCCAACGTCCTGACTTTC; CDR3aa: CASSLQYSGANVLTF
v_gene: TRBV9; abundance: -; j_gene: TRBJ2-7; d_gene: -; CDR3nt: TGTGCCAGCAGCGTCGGGGGGGGACAGACCTACGAGCAGTACTTC; CDR3aa: CASSVGGGQTYEQYF
v_gene: TRBV5-1; abundance: -; j_gene: TRBJ2-1; d_gene: -; CDR3nt: TGCGCCAGCAGCACACAGGGCAATGAGCAGTTCTTC; CDR3aa: CASSTQGNEQFF
v_gene: TRBV19; abundance: once; j_gene: TRBJ2-3; d_gene: TRBD2; CDR3nt: TGTGCCAGCAAGGAGACTAGCGGGGAGGATACGCAGTATTTT; CDR3aa: CASKETSGEDTQYF
v_gene: TRBV6-5; abundance: -; j_gene: TRBJ2-3; d_gene: TRBD2; CDR3nt: TGTGCCAGCAGTTTCGAGCGGGAGCGCACAGATACGCAGTATTTT; CDR3aa: CASSFERERTDTQYF
v_gene: TRBV6-6; abundance: -; j_gene: TRBJ2-3; d_gene: TRBD2; CDR3nt: TGTGCCAGCAGTTCTCCAGGACTAGCTTCCGATACGCAGTATTTT; CDR3aa: CASSSPGLASDTQYF
v_gene: TRBV4-1; abundance: -; j_gene: TRBJ2-1; d_gene: -; CDR3nt: TGCGCCAGCAGCCCCGAGGTCTCCTACAATGAGCAGTTCTTC; CDR3aa: CASSPEVSYNEQFF
v_gene: TRBV27; abundance: -; j_gene: TRBJ2-1; d_gene: TRBD2; CDR3nt: TGTGCCAGCAGTCTAGCGGGAGGAGGGCACAATGAGCAGTTCTTC; CDR3aa: CASSLAGGGHNEQFF
v_gene: TRBV11-3; abundance: -; j_gene: TRBJ1-1; d_gene: TRBD1; CDR3nt: TGTGCCAGCAGCTTGGGCACAGGGGGCCCCACTGAAGCTTTCTTT; CDR3aa: CASSLGTGGPTEAFF
v_gene: TRBV28; abundance: -; j_gene: TRBJ2-3; d_gene: -; CDR3nt: TGTGCCAGCAGTTTAGATGCTAGCCTACGTACAGATACGCAGTATTTT; CDR3aa: CASSLDASLRTDTQYF
v_gene: TRBV7-7; abundance: -; j_gene: TRBJ2-5; d_gene: TRBD1; CDR3nt: TGTGCTAGCAGCTTAGGGACAGAAGAGACCCAGTACTTC; CDR3aa: CASSLGTEETQYF
v_gene: TRBV5-4; abundance: -; j_gene: TRBJ2-7; d_gene: -; CDR3nt: TGTGCCAGCAGCTTGGTTAATAGTCCCTACGAGCAGTACTTC; CDR3aa: CASSLVNSPYEQYF
v_gene: TRBV28; abundance: -; j_gene: TRBJ1-5; d_gene: -; CDR3nt: TGTGCCAGCCAACACAGGGCTAATCAGCCCCAGCATTTT; CDR3aa: CASQHRANQPQHF
v_gene: TRBV5-8; abundance: -; j_gene: TRBJ1-5; d_gene: TRBD1; CDR3nt: TGTGCCAGCAGCTTGGACGGGTGGACAGGGACAAGTCAGCCCCAGCATTTT; CDR3aa: CASSLDGWTGTSQPQHF
v_gene: TRBV19; abundance: -; j_gene: TRBJ1-2; d_gene: TRBD1; CDR3nt: TGTGCCAGTAGCGATCCGGGACAGGGGGCTAACTATGGCTACACCTTC; CDR3aa: CASSDPGQGANYGYTF
v_gene: TRBV9; abundance: -; j_gene: TRBJ2-7; d_gene: TRBD1; CDR3nt: TGTGCCAGCAGCGGTAGACAGGGTATAATTCCCTACGAGCAGTACTTC; CDR3aa: CASSGRQGIIPYEQYF
v_gene: TRBV6-1; abundance: once; j_gene: TRBJ2-7; d_gene: TRBD2; CDR3nt: TGTGCCAGCAGAAGGGACTACCTTAGCTCCTACGAGCAGTACTTC; CDR3aa: CASRRDYLSSYEQYF
v_gene: TRBV7-9; abundance: -; j_gene: TRBJ2-7; d_gene: -; CDR3nt: TGTGCCAGCAGCTCTGGGGCTAGCGTAGCCTACGAGCAGTACTTC; CDR3aa: CASSSGASVAYEQYF
v_gene: TRBV6-5; abundance: -; j_gene: TRBJ1-2; d_gene: TRBD1; CDR3nt: TGTGCCAGCAGTTACTCGGGGACAGGGGACTATGGCTACACCTTC; CDR3aa: CASSYSGTGDYGYTF
v_gene: TRBV2; abundance: -; j_gene: TRBJ1-5; d_gene: TRBD1; CDR3nt: TGTGCCAGCAGGGGAGACAGGGTGAGCAATCAGCCCCAGCATTTT; CDR3aa: CASRGDRVSNQPQHF
v_gene: TRBV7-2; abundance: -; j_gene: TRBJ2-1; d_gene: -; CDR3nt: TGTGCCAGCGTCTTGGAGGGCACGACCTACAATGAGCAGTTCTTC; CDR3aa: CASVLEGTTYNEQFF
v_gene: TRBV28; abundance: -; j_gene: TRBJ2-2; d_gene: -; CDR3nt: TGTGCCAGCAGTTTACCTACCGGGGAGCTGTTTTTT; CDR3aa: CASSLPTGELFF
v_gene: TRBV7-9; abundance: -; j_gene: TRBJ2-3; d_gene: TRBD2; CDR3nt: TGTGCCAGCAGCTTAGTTCTAGCGGGAGGGACAGATACGCAGTATTTT; CDR3aa: CASSLVLAGGTDTQYF
v_gene: TRBV11-3; abundance: -; j_gene: TRBJ2-3; d_gene: -; CDR3nt: TGTGCCAGCAGCTCTATAGATACGCAGTATTTT; CDR3aa: CASSSIDTQYF
v_gene: TRBV29-1; abundance: -; j_gene: TRBJ2-1; d_gene: -; CDR3nt: TGCAGCGTTGAGAGCCAGGACATCTACAATGAGCAGTTCTTC; CDR3aa: CSVESQDIYNEQFF
v_gene: TRBV27; abundance: -; j_gene: TRBJ1-2; d_gene: TRBD1; CDR3nt: TGTGCCACATGGACAGGGAGCTATGGCTACACCTTC; CDR3aa: CATWTGSYGYTF
v_gene: TRBV28; abundance: -; j_gene: TRBJ1-2; d_gene: TRBD1; CDR3nt: TGTGCCAGCAGTGAATGGGACAGTCAGTCCTATGGCTACACCTTC; CDR3aa: CASSEWDSQSYGYTF
v_gene: TRBV19; abundance: few; j_gene: TRBJ1-4; d_gene: -; CDR3nt: TGTGCCAGTAGACTGACCGGGGGAACTAATGAAAAACTGTTTTTT; CDR3aa: CASRLTGGTNEKLFF
v_gene: TRBV7-6; abundance: -; j_gene: TRBJ2-7; d_gene: -; CDR3nt: TGTGCCAGCAGCTTAGCTTCCCGGTACGAGCAGTACTTC; CDR3aa: CASSLASRYEQYF
v_gene: TRBV25-1; abundance: -; j_gene: TRBJ2-1; d_gene: TRBD2; CDR3nt: TGTGCCAGCAGTGGAGCTACTAGCGGGAGCCTCAATGAGCAGTTCTTC; CDR3aa: CASSGATSGSLNEQFF
v_gene: TRBV6-5; abundance: -; j_gene: TRBJ2-1; d_gene: TRBD2; CDR3nt: TGTGCCAGCAGTTTACTAGCGGGAGAGGAATATGAGCAGTTCTTC; CDR3aa: CASSLLAGEEYEQFF
v_gene: TRBV28; abundance: -; j_gene: TRBJ2-3; d_gene: TRBD2; CDR3nt: TGTGCCAGCAGTTTCGGACTAGCGGGAAACACAGATACGCAGTATTTT; CDR3aa: CASSFGLAGNTDTQYF
v_gene: TRBV20-1; abundance: -; j_gene: TRBJ2-5; d_gene: -; CDR3nt: TGCAGTGCGAATGACCTGGAGCAGTACTTC; CDR3aa: CSANDLEQYF
v_gene: TRBV19; abundance: -; j_gene: TRBJ1-4; d_gene: TRBD1; CDR3nt: TGTGCCAGTAGTATTGGACAGGCTAATGAAAAACTGTTTTTT; CDR3aa: CASSIGQANEKLFF
v_gene: TRBV7-8; abundance: -; j_gene: TRBJ1-2; d_gene: TRBD1; CDR3nt: TGTGCCAGCAGCTTGGACAGGGGTTCTTTCTATGGCTACACCTTC; CDR3aa: CASSLDRGSFYGYTF
v_gene: TRBV5-1; abundance: -; j_gene: TRBJ2-3; d_gene: TRBD2; CDR3nt: TGCGCCAGCAGCCCTCTAGCGGGAGGGACAGATACGCAGTATTTT; CDR3aa: CASSPLAGGTDTQYF
v_gene: TRBV30; abundance: -; j_gene: TRBJ2-7; d_gene: TRBD2; CDR3nt: TGTGCCTGGAGTGTGGGGACTAACGCGCAGTACTTC; CDR3aa: CAWSVGTNAQYF
v_gene: TRBV5-4; abundance: -; j_gene: TRBJ2-7; d_gene: -; CDR3nt: TGTGCCAGCAGCTTGGCGGGACTGACGCCCTACGAGCAGTACTTC; CDR3aa: CASSLAGLTPYEQYF
v_gene: TRBV5-1; abundance: -; j_gene: TRBJ2-5; d_gene: TRBD2; CDR3nt: TGCGCCAGCAGCTTAGCGGGACTCCCCTCGACCCAGTACTTC; CDR3aa: CASSLAGLPSTQYF
v_gene: TRBV5-6; abundance: once; j_gene: TRBJ2-7; d_gene: -; CDR3nt: TGTGCCAGCAGCTTGGGGGCAGGATCCTACGAGCAGTACTTC; CDR3aa: CASSLGAGSYEQYF
v_gene: TRBV6-1; abundance: -; j_gene: TRBJ1-1; d_gene: TRBD1; CDR3nt: TGTGCCAGCAAGATCCAGGGGGCGAGCACTGAAGCTTTCTTT; CDR3aa: CASKIQGASTEAFF
v_gene: TRBV7-9; abundance: -; j_gene: TRBJ1-4; d_gene: -; CDR3nt: TGTGCCAGCAGCTTGGGGGGGCCGGGGGAAAAACTGTTTTTT; CDR3aa: CASSLGGPGEKLFF
v_gene: TRBV6-5; abundance: -; j_gene: TRBJ2-5; d_gene: TRBD2; CDR3nt: TGTGCCAGCAGTTATGGGACTAGCGGGAGTCGGGAGACCCAGTACTTC; CDR3aa: CASSYGTSGSRETQYF
v_gene: TRBV27; abundance: -; j_gene: TRBJ2-7; d_gene: TRBD1; CDR3nt: TGTGCCAGCAGTTCCACAGGGGTCGCCTACGAGCAGTACTTC; CDR3aa: CASSSTGVAYEQYF
v_gene: TRBV29-1; abundance: -; j_gene: TRBJ1-3; d_gene: TRBD1; CDR3nt: TGCAGCGTTGCCACAGGGGGTGGAAACACCATATATTTT; CDR3aa: CSVATGGGNTIYF
v_gene: TRBV10-3; abundance: -; j_gene: TRBJ2-3; d_gene: -; CDR3nt: TGTGCCATCAGTGAGCCACGCGACGGGGATACGCAGTATTTT; CDR3aa: CAISEPRDGDTQYF